The rows below give T cell receptor beta chains drawn from one sample of a study of glioma-infiltrating T cells after dendritic cell vaccination. Sequencing used immunoSEQ multiplex PCR; TCRdb keeps in-frame clones, though not all of them. Of more than 60,000 clones detected, about 81% appear once; the ten largest clones hold under 10%. The material was blood, obtained before dendritic cell vaccination. The receptors come from a human donor with glioblastoma. CDR3s include the opening cysteine and the closing phenylalanine or tryptophan. D genes are given only for firm matches. Only some rows state a clone size, as once, few, many or a class for expanded clones.

clone size	D gene	V gene	J gene	CDR3 protein	CDR3 DNA
few	-	TRBV4-1	TRBJ1-1	CASSQVQGVTEAFF	TGCGCCAGCAGCCAAGTCCAAGGAGTCACTGAAGCTTTCTTT
-	-	TRBV7-9	TRBJ2-3	CASSLVGVRTDTQYF	TGTGCCAGCAGCTTAGTGGGCGTCAGGACAGATACGCAGTATTTT
-	TRBD2	TRBV5-5	TRBJ2-3	CASSLISGGGTDTQYF	TGTGCCAGCAGCTTGATTTCGGGGGGGGGCACAGATACGCAGTATTTT
-	-	TRBV6-1	TRBJ1-1	CASSEVPGLGSRAFF	TGTGCCAGCAGTGAAGTCCCAGGGCTGGGGTCACGAGCTTTCTTT
-	TRBD1	TRBV10-1	TRBJ2-7	CASNRGTGPYEQYF	TGCGCCTCAAATAGGGGGACAGGACCCTACGAGCAGTACTTC
-	TRBD1	TRBV11-3	TRBJ2-1	CASSEPGQYNEQFF	TGTGCCAGCAGCGAACCGGGACAGTACAATGAGCAGTTCTTC
-	TRBD1	TRBV19	TRBJ1-2	CASSIMGQGAGYTF	TGTGCCAGTAGTATCATGGGACAGGGTGCCGGCTACACCTTC
-	TRBD2	TRBV5-1	TRBJ2-3	CASSLAPRGRSTDTQYF	TGCGCCAGCAGCTTGGCCCCGCGGGGGAGAAGCACAGATACGCAGTATTTT
few	TRBD2	TRBV19	TRBJ2-1	CASSIGVSSGGIYNEQFF	TGTGCCAGTAGTATAGGAGTTTCTAGCGGGGGGATATACAATGAGCAGTTCTTC
once	TRBD1	TRBV7-2	TRBJ1-2	CASSLAGQGLYGYTF	TGTGCCAGCAGCTTAGCGGGACAGGGCCTATATGGCTACACCTTC
-	-	TRBV30	TRBJ2-5	CAWSFTGGETQYF	TGTGCCTGGAGTTTCACAGGTGGAGAGACCCAGTACTTC
-	TRBD1	TRBV5-1	TRBJ1-2	CASSLDRGPPTNYGYTF	TGCGCCAGCAGCTTGGACAGGGGGCCCCCCACTAACTATGGCTACACCTTC
-	TRBD1	TRBV9	TRBJ1-2	CASSVTGQGADGYTF	TGTGCCAGCAGCGTAACTGGACAGGGGGCGGATGGCTACACCTTC
-	-	TRBV6-6	TRBJ2-2	CASSYWHNTGELFF	TGTGCCAGCAGTTATTGGCACAACACCGGGGAGCTGTTTTTT
-	TRBD1	TRBV20-1	TRBJ1-2	CSATSRQGYTF	TGCAGTGCTACCTCCAGACAGGGGTACACCTTC
-	TRBD2	TRBV11-3	TRBJ2-1	CASSLSGGAFDEQFF	TGTGCCAGCAGCTTAAGCGGGGGGGCGTTCGATGAGCAGTTCTTC
few	-	TRBV30	TRBJ2-3	CAWSDAGSTDTQYF	TGTGCCTGGAGTGACGCGGGGTCCACAGATACGCAGTATTTT
-	TRBD2	TRBV27	TRBJ2-3	CASGKLAGGTDTQYF	TGTGCCAGCGGGAAACTAGCGGGTGGCACAGATACGCAGTATTTT
-	-	TRBV5-6	TRBJ2-2	CASRRTGINTGELFF	TGTGCCAGCAGACGGACGGGAATTAACACCGGGGAGCTGTTTTTT
-	TRBD1	TRBV28	TRBJ2-7	CASRTGAYEQYF	TGTGCCAGCAGGACAGGGGCCTACGAGCAGTACTTC
-	TRBD1	TRBV7-6	TRBJ1-4	CASSPGTGGNEKLFF	TGTGCCAGCAGCCCTGGGACAGGGGGAAATGAAAAACTGTTTTTT
-	-	TRBV29-1	TRBJ1-5	CSVGAGRQPQHF	TGCAGCGTTGGGGCAGGGCGTCAGCCCCAGCATTTT
once	-	TRBV20-1	TRBJ1-2	CSARQLDRYTF	TGCAGTGCCCGACAGTTGGATCGCTACACCTTC
-	-	TRBV4-2	TRBJ2-7	CASSQFLLAPLYEQYF	TGTGCCAGCAGCCAATTTTTACTAGCCCCGCTCTACGAGCAGTACTTC
-	TRBD1	TRBV5-1	TRBJ2-3	CASSLGQGISTDTQYF	TGCGCCAGCAGCTTAGGACAGGGTATAAGCACAGATACGCAGTATTTT
medium-sized	TRBD1	TRBV6-6	TRBJ1-3	CASFDRVGNTIYF	TGTGCCAGTTTCGACAGGGTGGGAAACACCATATATTTT
-	TRBD2	TRBV28	TRBJ2-5	CASSPTVAGGEETQYF	TGTGCCAGCAGTCCTACGGTAGCGGGGGGCGAAGAGACCCAGTACTTC
once	-	TRBV5-1	TRBJ2-7	CASSLNSGGFSSYEQYF	TGCGCCAGCAGCTTGAACTCGGGGGGCTTCAGCTCCTACGAGCAGTACTTC
-	-	TRBV28	TRBJ2-5	CASSFRRQLQETQYF	TGTGCCAGCAGTTTTAGAAGACAGCTCCAAGAGACCCAGTACTTC
-	TRBD1	TRBV6-1	TRBJ1-4	CASFPGQVNEKLFF	TGTGCCAGCTTTCCGGGACAGGTTAATGAAAAACTGTTTTTT
-	TRBD1	TRBV7-9	TRBJ1-1	CASSSRRTTGGADTEAFF	TGTGCCAGCAGCTCTCGGCGTACTACAGGGGGCGCGGACACTGAAGCTTTCTTT
-	-	TRBV10-1	TRBJ1-1	CASSGTDKGTEAFF	TGCGCCAGCAGTGGAACCGACAAGGGGACTGAAGCTTTCTTT
-	TRBD1	TRBV11-2	TRBJ2-3	CASSAPGGWGTDTQYF	TGTGCCAGCAGCGCACCAGGGGGTTGGGGCACAGATACGCAGTATTTT
few	TRBD2	TRBV27	TRBJ2-3	CASTLTSGGATDTQYF	TGTGCCAGCACCCTGACTAGCGGGGGGGCAACAGATACGCAGTATTTT
-	TRBD1	TRBV6-5	TRBJ1-2	CASSYSTGFYGYTF	TGTGCCAGCAGTTACTCGACAGGGTTCTATGGCTACACCTTC
-	TRBD1	TRBV5-1	TRBJ2-7	CASRQGDYEQYF	TGCGCCAGCAGACAGGGGGACTACGAGCAGTACTTC
-	-	TRBV19	TRBJ2-2	CASSTQWGMGAGELFF	TGTGCCAGTAGTACCCAATGGGGCATGGGCGCCGGGGAGCTGTTTTTT
-	TRBD1	TRBV6-1	TRBJ2-3	CASSETIGTGTDTQYF	TGTGCCAGCAGTGAAACGATAGGGACAGGCACAGATACGCAGTATTTT
-	-	TRBV11-2	TRBJ2-3	CASSLDLGLVTDTQYF	TGTGCCAGCAGCTTAGATCTAGGCCTCGTCACAGATACGCAGTATTTT
-	TRBD1	TRBV5-8	TRBJ1-6	CASSRGQGRLLF	TGTGCCAGCAGCAGGGGGCAGGGGCGCTTATTATTC